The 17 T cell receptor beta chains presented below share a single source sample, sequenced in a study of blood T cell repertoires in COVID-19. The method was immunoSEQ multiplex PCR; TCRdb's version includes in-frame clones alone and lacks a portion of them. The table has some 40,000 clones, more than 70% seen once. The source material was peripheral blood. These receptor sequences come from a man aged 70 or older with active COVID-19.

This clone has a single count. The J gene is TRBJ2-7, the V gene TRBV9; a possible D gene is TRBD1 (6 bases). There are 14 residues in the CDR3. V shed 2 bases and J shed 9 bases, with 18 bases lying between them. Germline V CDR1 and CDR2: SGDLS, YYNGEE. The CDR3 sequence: CASSVDRSHDGQYF. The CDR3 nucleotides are TGTGCCAGCAGCGTCGACAGGAGCCACGACGGGCAGTACTTC. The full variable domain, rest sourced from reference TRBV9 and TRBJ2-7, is DSGVTQTPKHLITATGQRVTLRCSPRSGDLSVYWYQQSLDQGLQFLIQYYNGEERAKGNILERFSAQQFPDLHSELNLSSLELGDSALYFCASSVDRSHDGQYFGPGTRLTVT.

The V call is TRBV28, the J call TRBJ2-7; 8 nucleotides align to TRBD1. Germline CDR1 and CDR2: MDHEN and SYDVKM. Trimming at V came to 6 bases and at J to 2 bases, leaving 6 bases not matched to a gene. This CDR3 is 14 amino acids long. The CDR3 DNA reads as TGTGCCAGCAGGCCGACAGGGGCGACCTACGAGCAGTACTTC. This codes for CASRPTGATYEQYF. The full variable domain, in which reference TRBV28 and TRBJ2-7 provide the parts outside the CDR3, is DVKVTQSSRYLVKRTGEKVFLECVQDMDHENMFWYRQDPGLGLRLIYFSYDVKMKEKGDIPEGYSVSREKKERFSLILESASTNQTSMYLCASRPTGATYEQYFGPGTRLTVT.

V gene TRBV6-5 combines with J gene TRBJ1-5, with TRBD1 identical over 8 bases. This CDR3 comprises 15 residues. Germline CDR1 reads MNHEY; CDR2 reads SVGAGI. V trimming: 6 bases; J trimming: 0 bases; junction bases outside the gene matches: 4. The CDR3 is CASRKTGDSNQPQHF. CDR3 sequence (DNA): TGTGCCAGCAGAAAGACAGGGGATAGCAATCAGCCCCAGCATTTT.

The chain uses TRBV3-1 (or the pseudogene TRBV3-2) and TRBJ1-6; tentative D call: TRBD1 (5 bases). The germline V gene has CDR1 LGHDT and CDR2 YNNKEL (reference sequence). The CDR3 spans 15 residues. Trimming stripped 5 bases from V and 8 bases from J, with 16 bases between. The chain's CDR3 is CASSLHRRLDSPLHF. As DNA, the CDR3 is TGTGCCAGCAGCTTACACAGGCGATTAGATTCACCCCTCCACTTT.

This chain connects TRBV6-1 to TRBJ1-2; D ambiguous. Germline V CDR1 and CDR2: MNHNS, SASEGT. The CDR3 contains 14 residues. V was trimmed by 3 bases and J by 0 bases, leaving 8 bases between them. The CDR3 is CASSEHLTNYGYTF. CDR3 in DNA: TGTGCCAGCAGTGAGCACTTAACTAACTATGGCTACACCTTC.

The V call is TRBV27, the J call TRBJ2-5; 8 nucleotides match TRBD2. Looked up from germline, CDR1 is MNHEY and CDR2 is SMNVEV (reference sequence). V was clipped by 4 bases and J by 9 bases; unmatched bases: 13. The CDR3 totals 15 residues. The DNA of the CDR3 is TGTGCCAGCAGTTCCTCGGGGGGGACTCCAACTTCCCAGTACTTC. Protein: CASSSSGGTPTSQYF.

The CDR3 sequence is CASSLGLAGGQADTQYF. In DNA, the CDR3 is TGTGCCAGCAGCTTAGGCCTAGCGGGGGGACAAGCGGATACGCAGTATTTT. The J gene is TRBJ2-3, the V gene TRBV7-2, with 11 bases identical to TRBD2. V shed 1 base and J 6 bases; nucleotides not matched to a gene: 9. This CDR3 spans 17 amino acids. Germline CDR1 reads SGHTA; CDR2 reads FQGNSA.

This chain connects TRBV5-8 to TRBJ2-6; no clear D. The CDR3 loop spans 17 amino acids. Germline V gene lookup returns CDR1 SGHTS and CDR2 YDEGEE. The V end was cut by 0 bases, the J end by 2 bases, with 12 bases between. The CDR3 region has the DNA TGTGCCAGCAGCTTGGTCCTGGTTGTAGCTGGGGCCAACGTCCTGACTTTC. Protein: CASSLVLVVAGANVLTF.

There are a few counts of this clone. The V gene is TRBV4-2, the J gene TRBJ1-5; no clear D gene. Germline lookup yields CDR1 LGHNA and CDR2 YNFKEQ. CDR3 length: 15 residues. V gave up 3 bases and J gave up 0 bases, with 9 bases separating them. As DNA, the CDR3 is TGTGCCAGCAGCCAGGAGGCGTATAGCAATCAGCCCCAGCATTTT. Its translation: CASSQEAYSNQPQHF.

CDR3 nucleotides: TGCGCCAGCAGCCAAGATAATCAGATCTGGGGCTACACCTTC. This gives the protein CASSQDNQIWGYTF. The V call is TRBV4-3, the J call TRBJ1-2; unclear D gene. This CDR3 spans 14 amino acids. Looked up from germline, CDR1 is LGHNA and CDR2 is YSLEER. The germline V and J ends were trimmed by 0 bases and 8 bases, with 13 bases remaining between them.

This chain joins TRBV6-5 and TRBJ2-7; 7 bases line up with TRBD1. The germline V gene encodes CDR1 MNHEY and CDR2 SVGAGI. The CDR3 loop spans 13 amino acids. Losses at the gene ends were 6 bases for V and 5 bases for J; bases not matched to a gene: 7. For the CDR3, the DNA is TGTGCCAGCAGAGGGGGCGCTTTCGACGAGCAGTACTTC. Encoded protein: CASRGGAFDEQYF.

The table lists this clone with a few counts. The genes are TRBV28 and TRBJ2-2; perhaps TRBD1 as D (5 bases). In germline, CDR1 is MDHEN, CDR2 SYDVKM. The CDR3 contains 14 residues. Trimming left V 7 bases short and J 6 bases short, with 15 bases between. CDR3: CASNSGYRAGELFF. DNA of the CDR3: TGTGCCAGCAATTCAGGGTATCGGGCCGGGGAGCTGTTTTTT. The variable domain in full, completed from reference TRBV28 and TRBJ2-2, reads DVKVTQSSRYLVKRTGEKVFLECVQDMDHENMFWYRQDPGLGLRLIYFSYDVKMKEKGDIPEGYSVSREKKERFSLILESASTNQTSMYLCASNSGYRAGELFFGEGSRLTVL.

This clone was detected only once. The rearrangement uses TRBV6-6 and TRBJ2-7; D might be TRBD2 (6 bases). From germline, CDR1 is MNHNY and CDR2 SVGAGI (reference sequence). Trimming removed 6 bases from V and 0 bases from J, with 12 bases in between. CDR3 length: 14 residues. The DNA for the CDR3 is TGTGCCAGCAGACCCTCGCGGGACTCCTACGAGCAGTACTTC. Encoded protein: CASRPSRDSYEQYF.

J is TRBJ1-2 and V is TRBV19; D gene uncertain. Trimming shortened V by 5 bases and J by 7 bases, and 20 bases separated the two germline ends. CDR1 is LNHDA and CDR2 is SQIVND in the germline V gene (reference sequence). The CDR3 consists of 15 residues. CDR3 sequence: CASSPRTPAWGGYTF. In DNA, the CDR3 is TGTGCCAGTAGTCCGCGGACTCCCGCCTGGGGTGGCTACACCTTC.

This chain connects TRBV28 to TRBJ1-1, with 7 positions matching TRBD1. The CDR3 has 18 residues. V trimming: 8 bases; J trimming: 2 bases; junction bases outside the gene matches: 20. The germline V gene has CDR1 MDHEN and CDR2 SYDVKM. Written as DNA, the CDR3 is TGTGCCAGCGACGGACCCAGGGGGATAAGAGGGAGAAACACTGAAGCTTTCTTT. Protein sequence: CASDGPRGIRGRNTEAFF.

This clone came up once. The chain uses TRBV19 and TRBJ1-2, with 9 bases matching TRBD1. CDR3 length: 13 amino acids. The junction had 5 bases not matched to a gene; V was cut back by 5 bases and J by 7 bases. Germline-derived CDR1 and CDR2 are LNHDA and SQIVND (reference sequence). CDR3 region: CASSAGQGLGYTF. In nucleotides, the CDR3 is TGTGCCAGTAGTGCGGGACAGGGTCTTGGCTACACCTTC.

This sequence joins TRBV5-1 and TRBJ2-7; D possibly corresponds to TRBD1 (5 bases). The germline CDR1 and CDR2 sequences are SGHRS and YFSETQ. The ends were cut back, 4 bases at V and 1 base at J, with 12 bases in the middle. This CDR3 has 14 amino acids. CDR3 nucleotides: TGCGCCAGCAGCCAGGCTCAGGGATCCTACGAGCAGTACTTC. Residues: CASSQAQGSYEQYF.